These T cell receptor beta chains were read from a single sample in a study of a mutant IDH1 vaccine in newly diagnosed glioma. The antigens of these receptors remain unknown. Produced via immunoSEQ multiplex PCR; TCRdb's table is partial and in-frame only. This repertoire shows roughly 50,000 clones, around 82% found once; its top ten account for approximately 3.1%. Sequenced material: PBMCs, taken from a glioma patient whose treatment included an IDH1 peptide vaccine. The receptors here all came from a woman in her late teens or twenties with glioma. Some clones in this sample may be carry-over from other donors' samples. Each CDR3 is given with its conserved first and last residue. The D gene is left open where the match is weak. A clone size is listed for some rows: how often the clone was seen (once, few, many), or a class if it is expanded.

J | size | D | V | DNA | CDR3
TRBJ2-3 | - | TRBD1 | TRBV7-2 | TGTGCCAGCAGCCCAACGGGACAGGCCGCAGATACGCAGTATTTT | CASSPTGQAADTQYF
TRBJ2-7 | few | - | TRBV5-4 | TGTGCCAGCAGCCCAGCCCCGGGGTACGAGCAGTACTTC | CASSPAPGYEQYF
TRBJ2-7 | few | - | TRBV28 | TGTGCCAGCAGGCCAACAGGTCCCCACTACGAGCAGTACTTC | CASRPTGPHYEQYF
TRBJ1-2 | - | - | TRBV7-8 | TGTGCCAGCAGCTCGCTCATGTTAGGATACACCTTC | CASSSLMLGYTF
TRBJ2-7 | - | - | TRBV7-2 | TGTGCCAGCAGCTCTGAGGGGGGCTCCTACGAGCAGTACTTC | CASSSEGGSYEQYF
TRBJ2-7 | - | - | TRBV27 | TGTGCCAGCAGAGGGAGGACTTTCTACGAGCAGTACTTC | CASRGRTFYEQYF
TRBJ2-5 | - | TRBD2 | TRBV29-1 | TGCAGCGTTGGGGGGAGGGGCAGCCAAGAGACCCAGTACTTC | CSVGGRGSQETQYF
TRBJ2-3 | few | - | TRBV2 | TGTGCCAGCAGTGATTTGGTAGGGCTGACAGATACGCAGTATTTT | CASSDLVGLTDTQYF
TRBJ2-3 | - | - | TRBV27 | TGTGCCAGCGCCCTGAGCGGAACAGATACGCAGTATTTT | CASALSGTDTQYF
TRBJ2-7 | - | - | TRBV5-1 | TGCGCCAGCAGCTTGGTGACAGAAGGTGAGCAGTACTTC | CASSLVTEGEQYF
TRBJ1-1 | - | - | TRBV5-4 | TGTGCCAGCAGCTTGGGCAGCCTGAACACTGAAGCTTTCTTT | CASSLGSLNTEAFF
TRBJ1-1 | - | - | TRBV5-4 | TGTGCCAGCAGCTTGGGGGGGCGCGGAACTGAAGCTTTCTTT | CASSLGGRGTEAFF
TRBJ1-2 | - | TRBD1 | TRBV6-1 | TGTGCCAGCAGTCTCGACAGGGGGCCGGGCTACACCTTC | CASSLDRGPGYTF
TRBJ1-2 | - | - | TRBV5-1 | TGCGCCAGCAGCTTGGCCCCAGGGCTCAATGGCTACACCTTC | CASSLAPGLNGYTF
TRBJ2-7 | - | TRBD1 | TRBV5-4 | TGTGCCAGCAGCTTGGGGGACAGGTTATCCTACGAGCAGTACTTC | CASSLGDRLSYEQYF
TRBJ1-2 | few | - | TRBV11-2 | TGTGCCAGCACCCCTGCGGGACGGAACTATGGCTACACCTTC | CASTPAGRNYGYTF
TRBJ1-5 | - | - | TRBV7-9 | TGTGCCAGCAGCTTAGGGGACCCGGGGCCGACGAGGAATCAGCCCCAGCATTTT | CASSLGDPGPTRNQPQHF
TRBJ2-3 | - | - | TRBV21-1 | TGTGCCAGCAGCAAAGCGCTGGGGGGTAGTTGTGGAACAGATACGCAGTATTTT | CASSKALGGSCGTDTQYF